This T cell receptor beta chain was sequenced for a study of T cell repertoires in cytomegalovirus infection. As for the study in general: A matching HLA type, together with CMV infection, was signaled by public TCR beta signatures.

Many counts were recorded for this clonotype. What it recognizes is unknown. TCRdb re-analysed the reads in MiXCR, keeping a single row per CDR3 protein. The sample has roughly 280,000 distinct CDR3 sequences; around 9% are singletons. General study findings and limits: There were carriers of CMV plus the relevant HLA, and cumulative public TCR beta family frequency identified them.

This TCR was sampled from a human donor in good health (CMV status not recorded). Some clones in this sample may be carry-over from other donors' samples. The specimen sequenced was PBMCs.

CDR3 amino acids: CASSLVGSSSYEQYF. For the CDR3, the DNA is TGTGCCAGCAGTTTAGTGGGTTCTAGCTCCTACGAGCAGTACTTC. The rearrangement uses TRBV12-3 or TRBV12-4 and TRBJ2-7, with D hard to call. V was clipped by 1 base and J by 0 bases, with 10 bases between them. This CDR3 has 15 amino acids.